The T cell receptor beta chain described here comes from a study of molecular identifiers for immune sequencing clone quantification. Findings and limits, study-wide: Highly expanded clone sizes could be underestimated by identical TCR molecules that share a barcode.

TCRdb re-analysed the PCR reads in MiXCR, keeping a single row per CDR3 protein. The sample lists approximately 680,000 distinct CDR3 sequences, about 25% seen once, with around 0.78% in the top ten. Germline CDR1 and CDR2: KGHSH and LQKENI. V was clipped by 6 bases and J by 5 bases, with 23 bases between them. The CDR3 covers 17 residues. Of note for this clonotype: Its antigen is as yet unknown.

Sequencing libraries of naive CD8 cells derived from around 20,000 to 1,000,000 sorted cells with 10%, 30% or 50% RNA. A CD8+CD4-CCR7+CD45RA+ gate was used to sort naive CD8 T cells. V usage is TRBV18 and J usage is TRBJ2-1, with unresolved D. The sequence was collected from a human donor in good health. Some libraries in this study had Jurkat cell RNA spiked in. What was sequenced was naive CD8+ T cells from blood, with Jurkat cell RNA spiked in. Noted subset: FACS-sorted CD8+CD4-CCR7+CD45RA+ naive T cells. CDR3 nucleotides: TGTGCCAGCTCGCGACGCCCAGGTTCGGTCTGGGACAATGAGCAGTTCTTC. Protein sequence: CASSRRPGSVWDNEQFF.